Described below is a single TCR beta chain sequence and its context. The CDR3 extends over 15 amino acids. The V end was cut by 1 base, the J end by 0 bases, with 6 bases between. Germline V gives CDR1 SGHTA, CDR2 FQGNSA. The data were produced by immunoSEQ multiplex PCR, yet TCRdb's version contains in-frame clones alone and is incomplete. The data hold tens of thousands of clones, with around 90% observed a single time. This record comes from a study of blood T cell repertoires in COVID-19. The sample comprised peripheral blood. The chain joins TRBV7-2 to TRBJ2-2; the D is unclear. This TCR derives from a woman of 80 years or more with active COVID-19. CDR3 protein: CASSLGIANTGELFF. Here the CDR3 DNA reads TGTGCCAGCAGCTTAGGAATAGCGAACACCGGGGAGCTGTTTTTT.